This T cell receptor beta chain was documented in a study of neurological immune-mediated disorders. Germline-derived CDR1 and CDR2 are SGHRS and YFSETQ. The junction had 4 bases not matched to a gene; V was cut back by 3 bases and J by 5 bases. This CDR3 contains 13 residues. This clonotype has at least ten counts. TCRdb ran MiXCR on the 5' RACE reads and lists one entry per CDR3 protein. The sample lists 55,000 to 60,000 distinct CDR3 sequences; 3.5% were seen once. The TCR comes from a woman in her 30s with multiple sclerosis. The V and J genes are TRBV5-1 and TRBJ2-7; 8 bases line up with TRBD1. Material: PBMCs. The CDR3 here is CASSSRQGNEQYF. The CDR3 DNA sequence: TGCGCCAGCAGCTCCCGACAGGGGAACGAGCAGTACTTC.